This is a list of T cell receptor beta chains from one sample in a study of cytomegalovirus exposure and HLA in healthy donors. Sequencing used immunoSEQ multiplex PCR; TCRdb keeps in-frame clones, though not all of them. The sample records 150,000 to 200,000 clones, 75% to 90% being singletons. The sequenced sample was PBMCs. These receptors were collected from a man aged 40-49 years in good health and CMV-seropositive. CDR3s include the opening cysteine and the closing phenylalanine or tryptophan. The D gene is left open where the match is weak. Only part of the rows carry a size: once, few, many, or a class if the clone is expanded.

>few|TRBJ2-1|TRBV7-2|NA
TGTGCCAGCAGCGAGGGACTCCACCTCAATGAGCAGTTCTTC
CASSEGLHLNEQFF
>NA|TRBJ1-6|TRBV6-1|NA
TGTGCCAGCAGCCAAAGGGAGGGGTCGGGATCACCCCTCCACTTT
CASSQREGSGSPLHF
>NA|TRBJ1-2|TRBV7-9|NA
TGTGCCAGCAGTACGGAGCCTCGCTATGGCTACACCTTC
CASSTEPRYGYTF
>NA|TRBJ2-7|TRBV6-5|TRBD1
TGTGCCAGCAGTTGGGACAGGGCGGTCTACGAGCAGTACTTC
CASSWDRAVYEQYF
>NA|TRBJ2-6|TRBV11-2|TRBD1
TGTGCCAGCAGCCTCTACCGGGACAGGGCTGGGGCCAACGTCCTGACTTTC
CASSLYRDRAGANVLTF
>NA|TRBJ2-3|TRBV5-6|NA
TGTGCCAGCAGCCGGGATGATACGCAGTATTTT
CASSRDDTQYF
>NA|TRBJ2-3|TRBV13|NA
TGTGCCAGCAGTTCCTCCACAGATACGCAGTATTTT
CASSSSTDTQYF
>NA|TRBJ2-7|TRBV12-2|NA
TGTGCAAGTCGCTTAGAAGAGGTTTGCTCCTACGAGCAGTACTTC
CASRLEEVCSYEQYF
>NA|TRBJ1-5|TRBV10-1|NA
TGCGCCAGCAGTGAAGAGGCAGGGGCCTCGCAGCCCCAGCATTTT
CASSEEAGASQPQHF
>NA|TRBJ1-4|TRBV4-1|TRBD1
TGCGCCAGCAGCCAAGTGGGCCGGGGACAGGGTATAAATGAAAAACTGTTTTTT
CASSQVGRGQGINEKLFF
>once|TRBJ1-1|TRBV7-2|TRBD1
TGTGCCAGCAGCTTAACCAGGGGGTCGTTCATGAACACTGAAGCTTTCTTT
CASSLTRGSFMNTEAFF
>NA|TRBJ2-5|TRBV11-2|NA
TGTGCCAGCAGCACCCAGGGGGGTCGGGCAGAGACCCAGTACTTC
CASSTQGGRAETQYF
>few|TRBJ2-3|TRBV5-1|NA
TGCGCCAGCAGCTTGATGGCCGGGGTTCAAGGTCGCGGTACGCAGTATTTT
CASSLMAGVQGRGTQYF
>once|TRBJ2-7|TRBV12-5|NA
TGTGCTAGTGGGGAGAGGTACGAGCAGTACTTC
CASGERYEQYF
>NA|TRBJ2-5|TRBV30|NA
TGTGCCTGGAGTGTACGGGGGGCCGGGGAGACCCAGTACTTC
CAWSVRGAGETQYF
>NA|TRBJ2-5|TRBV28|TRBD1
TGTGCCAGCAGCCCGACGGGGACAGCAAGTAGGACCCAGTACTTC
CASSPTGTASRTQYF
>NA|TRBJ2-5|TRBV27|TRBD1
TGTGCCAGCAGTTTGACCGGGACAGGGAAAGAGACCCAGTACTTC
CASSLTGTGKETQYF
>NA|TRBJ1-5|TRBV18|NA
TGTGCCAGCTCCGAGTTCGGCAATCAGCCCCAGCATTTT
CASSEFGNQPQHF
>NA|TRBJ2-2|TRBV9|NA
TGTGCCAGCAGTGGGCCAGGGCACACCGGGGAGCTGTTTTTT
CASSGPGHTGELFF
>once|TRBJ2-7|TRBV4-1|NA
TGCGCCAGCAGCCAAGATCGGGACAATCTCTACGAGCAGTACTTC
CASSQDRDNLYEQYF
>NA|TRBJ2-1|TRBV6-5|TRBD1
TGTGCCAGCAGTTACCAAGGGACAGGGCTCTACAATGAGCAGTTCTTC
CASSYQGTGLYNEQFF
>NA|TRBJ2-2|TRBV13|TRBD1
TGTGCCAGCAGCCTACGACAGGGGGCCGGGGAGCTGTTTTTT
CASSLRQGAGELFF
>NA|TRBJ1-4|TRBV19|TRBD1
TGTGCCAGTAGTCCATCGACAGGGGGAGGTGAAAAACTGTTTTTT
CASSPSTGGGEKLFF
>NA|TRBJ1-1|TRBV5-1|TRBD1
TGCGCCAGCAGCTCGAAACAGGGGATGAACACTGAAGCTTTCTTT
CASSSKQGMNTEAFF
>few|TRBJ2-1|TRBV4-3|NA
TGCGCCAGCAGCCCGACTGCCTCCTACAATGAGCAGTTCTTC
CASSPTASYNEQFF
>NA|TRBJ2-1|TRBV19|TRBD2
TGTGGGGAGCGGGGGGGCTCCTACAATGAGCAGTTCTTC
CGERGGSYNEQFF
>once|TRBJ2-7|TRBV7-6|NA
TGTGCCAGCGCTGTCGCAGCGACCTACGAGCAGTACTTC
CASAVAATYEQYF
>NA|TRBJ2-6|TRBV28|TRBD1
TGTGCCAGCAGGGCGGCACAGGGGTCTGGGGCCAACGTCCTGACTTTC
CASRAAQGSGANVLTF
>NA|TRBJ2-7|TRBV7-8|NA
TGTGCCAGCAGCTTAGTAGCACAGGCCAGCTCCTACGAGCAGTACTTC
CASSLVAQASSYEQYF
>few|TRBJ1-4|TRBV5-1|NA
TGCGCCAGCAATCAGGGACTGGGTGAAAAACTGTTTTTT
CASNQGLGEKLFF
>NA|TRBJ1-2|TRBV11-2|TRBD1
TGTGCCAGCAGCTTCTACCGGGACAGTGATGGCTACACCTTC
CASSFYRDSDGYTF
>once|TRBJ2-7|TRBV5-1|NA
TGCGCCAGCAGCTTGCAAGCGGCTTACGAGCAGTACTTC
CASSLQAAYEQYF
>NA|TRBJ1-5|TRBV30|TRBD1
TGTGCCTGGAGCAGGGACAGGGGTTACAATCAGCCCCAGCATTTT
CAWSRDRGYNQPQHF
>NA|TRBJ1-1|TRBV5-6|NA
TGTGCCAACAGCGGACAGCCCTACCTTGGCACTGAAGCTTTCTTT
CANSGQPYLGTEAFF
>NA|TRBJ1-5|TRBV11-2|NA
TGTGCCAGCAGCTTAGAATTCACAAATCAGCCCCAGCATTTT
CASSLEFTNQPQHF
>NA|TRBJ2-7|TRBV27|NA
TGTGCCAGCAGTCCAGACTTAACACACGAGCAGTACTTC
CASSPDLTHEQYF
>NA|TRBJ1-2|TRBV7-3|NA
TGTGCCAGCAGCTTAGAGGGGGGGGCTAACTATGGCTACACCTTC
CASSLEGGANYGYTF
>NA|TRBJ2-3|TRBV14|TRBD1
TGTGCCAGCAGCCTATCAGGGGGAGTGTCGGATACGCAGTATTTT
CASSLSGGVSDTQYF
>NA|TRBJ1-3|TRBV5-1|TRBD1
TGCGCCAGCAGCTCCGGGACAGGGAGCTCTGGAAACACCATATATTTT
CASSSGTGSSGNTIYF
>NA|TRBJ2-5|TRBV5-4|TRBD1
TGTGCCAGCAGCTCGAAAACCGGGACAGGGGGCGTCGAGACCCAGTACTTC
CASSSKTGTGGVETQYF
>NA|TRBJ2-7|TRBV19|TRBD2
TGTGCCAGTAGTCGGGCTAGCGGGGGGTCCTACGAGCAGTACTTC
CASSRASGGSYEQYF
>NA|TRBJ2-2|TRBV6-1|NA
TGTGCCAGCTCCCTTGGACAAGCCACCGGGGAGCTGTTTTTT
CASSLGQATGELFF
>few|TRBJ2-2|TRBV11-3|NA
TGTGCCAGCAGCTTAGATAGGGGCACCGGGGAGCTGTTTTTT
CASSLDRGTGELFF
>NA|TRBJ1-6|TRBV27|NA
TGTGCCAGCAGTTTTACAGGGTTATATAATTCACCCCTCCACTTT
CASSFTGLYNSPLHF
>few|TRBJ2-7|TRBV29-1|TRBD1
TGCAGCGTCTTGGGTTCCGGGACAGTTACCTACGAGCAGTACTTC
CSVLGSGTVTYEQYF
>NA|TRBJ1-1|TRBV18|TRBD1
TGTGCCAGCTCACCAGGGGACAGACTGAACACTGAAGCTTTCTTT
CASSPGDRLNTEAFF
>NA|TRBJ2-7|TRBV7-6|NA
TGTGCCAGCAGCTCCCTCCAGGGTTACGAGCAGTACTTC
CASSSLQGYEQYF